These 27 T cell receptor beta chains were all obtained from the same sample, sequenced in a study of T-cell reconstitution after alpha-beta-depleted transplantation in children. For TCRbeta, the library was prepared with unique molecular identifiers. One entry per CDR3 protein results from TCRdb running MiXCR on the PCR reads. The table includes more than 450,000 distinct CDR3 sequences, around 16% detected once. The sequencing used PBMCs from the stem cell graft donor, collected from the stem cell graft. The receptor source for this set is a human donor who donated a stem cell graft to a child with acute lymphoblastic leukemia.

This clonotype has at least ten counts. This rearrangement joins TRBV12-3 or TRBV12-4 to TRBJ2-7; D is perhaps TRBD2 (5 bases). This CDR3 spans 14 amino acids. Trimming stripped 1 base from V and 2 bases from J, with 9 bases between. The CDR3 bases are TGTGCCAGCAGTTTAGGAGGGTCCGCCTACGAGCAGTACTTC. Its translation: CASSLGGSAYEQYF.

This clonotype showed up just a few times. This chain joins TRBV20-1 and TRBJ1-6; D is possibly TRBD1 (6 bases). V gave up 2 bases and J gave up 10 bases, with 12 bases separating them. This CDR3 region has 13 residues. Germline CDR1 and CDR2: DFQATT and SNEGSKA (reference sequence). CDR3 residues: CSARPPGASPLHF. The CDR3 DNA reads as TGCAGTGCTAGACCCCCAGGGGCATCACCCCTCCACTTT.

This clonotype was detected a few times. This chain uses TRBV6-5 with TRBJ1-1; 8 nucleotides agree with TRBD1. V was clipped by 4 bases and J by 6 bases; unmatched bases: 7. Looked up from germline, CDR1 is MNHEY and CDR2 is SVGAGI. The CDR3 contains 14 residues. The CDR3 is CASSLQGGIAEAFF. CDR3 DNA: TGTGCCAGCAGTTTACAGGGGGGGATAGCTGAAGCTTTCTTT.

This clonotype was seen more than once but under ten times. The CDR3: CASSLGVGVSGSEAFF. DNA of the CDR3: TGTGCCAGCAGCTTAGGCGTCGGTGTCTCAGGTTCTGAAGCTTTCTTT. This chain connects TRBV7-3 to TRBJ1-1; no clear D. Trimming pared 2 bases from V and 6 bases from J, leaving 19 bases between. The germline gives CDR1 SGHTA, CDR2 FQGTGA. The CDR3 covers 16 residues.

This sequence joins TRBV27 and TRBJ2-2, with 9 nucleotides matching TRBD2. The CDR3 contains 17 residues. With V trimmed by 2 bases and J by 4 bases, 8 bases remained unmatched. CDR1 and CDR2 from the germline V gene are MNHEY and SMNVEV (reference sequence). CDR3 sequence reads: CASSLIGGRASTGELFF. The CDR3 nucleotides are TGTGCCAGCAGTTTAATAGGCGGGAGGGCGAGCACCGGGGAGCTGTTTTTT.

The rearrangement uses TRBV9 and TRBJ2-2, with TRBD2 matching over 11 bases. The V segment lost 0 bases and the J segment 6 bases; nucleotides outside the gene matches: 7. Germline V gives CDR1 SGDLS, CDR2 YYNGEE. The CDR3 sequence is 17 residues long. The CDR3 reads CASSVAVAGGIAGELFF. Written as DNA, the CDR3 is TGTGCCAGCAGCGTAGCGGTAGCGGGAGGGATAGCCGGGGAGCTGTTTTTT.

Only one count was recorded for this clonotype. J is TRBJ1-1 and V is TRBV5-1, with unresolved D. The CDR3 spans 15 residues. V lost 0 bases and J lost 3, with 12 bases in between. In germline, CDR1 is SGHRS, CDR2 YFSETQ. The CDR3 region is CASSLGSGLDTEAFF. In nucleotides, the CDR3 is TGCGCCAGCAGCTTGGGATCTGGCTTGGACACTGAAGCTTTCTTT.

V is TRBV7-2 and J is TRBJ2-1, with D hard to call. V was shortened by 3 bases and J by 7 bases, with 13 bases between the two germline ends. The CDR3 covers 14 residues. CDR1 SGHTA and CDR2 FQGNSA come from the germline V gene. The CDR3 DNA is TGTGCCAGCAGCTTCCTCGGTCTATTAAATGAGCAGTTCTTC. As protein: CASSFLGLLNEQFF.

The V gene is TRBV5-1, the J gene TRBJ2-3, with 16 positions matching TRBD2. V dropped 4 bases and J dropped 5; count of bases not matched to a gene: 4. The CDR3 consists of 16 residues. Per germline, CDR1 SGHRS and CDR2 YFSETQ. CDR3 nucleotides: TGCGCCAGCAGCCCGGGACTAGCGGGAGGGGTAGATACGCAGTATTTT. This translates into CASSPGLAGGVDTQYF.

This sequence joins TRBV20-1 and TRBJ2-2; TRBD2 matches 11 bases. Germline loops: CDR1 DFQATT, CDR2 SNEGSKA (reference sequence). Germline trimming cut 3 bases from V and 4 bases from J; bases unmatched to any gene: 10. This CDR3 comprises 17 residues. The CDR3 nucleotides are TGCAGTGCTAGGTGGGGAGGTAGCGGGAGGGCCACCGGGGAGCTGTTTTTT. Protein product: CSARWGGSGRATGELFF.

The rearrangement joins TRBV6-5 to TRBJ2-1; tentatively, D is TRBD1 (6 bases). The CDR3 length is 16 residues. Deletions cut 2 bases from V and 1 base from J, with 12 bases between. Germline V gene lookup returns CDR1 MNHEY and CDR2 SVGAGI. This CDR3 reads CASSYRTALSYNEQFF. CDR3 nucleotides: TGTGCCAGCAGTTACAGGACAGCCCTTTCCTACAATGAGCAGTTCTTC.

The chain combines TRBV6-2 or TRBV6-3 with TRBJ1-2; D is undetermined. V lost 2 bases and J lost 7, with 17 bases in between. CDR1 and CDR2 (germline): MNHEY, SVGEGT. This CDR3 contains 15 residues. The CDR3 DNA is TGTGCCAGCAGTTACACGTCACAGACCTTGTCTGGCTACACCTTC. It yields the protein CASSYTSQTLSGYTF.

V and J are TRBV6-5 and TRBJ1-5; D is possibly TRBD1 (6 bases). CDR1 MNHEY and CDR2 SVGAGI come from the germline V gene. Trimming pared 4 bases from V and 3 bases from J, leaving 16 bases between. CDR3 length: 16 residues. In DNA, the CDR3 is TGTGCCAGCAGTTCCTACGGGGGGGGGCTCAATCAGCCCCAGCATTTT. It translates to CASSSYGGGLNQPQHF.

The genes are TRBV27 and TRBJ1-1; the D gene is possibly TRBD1 (6 bases). The length of the CDR3 is 15 residues. Trimming shortened V by 6 bases and J by 1 base, and 15 bases separated the two germline ends. Germline loops: CDR1 MNHEY, CDR2 SMNVEV (reference sequence). This CDR3 is CASSTYRARNTEAFF. The CDR3 region has the DNA TGTGCCAGCAGCACCTACAGGGCTCGGAACACTGAAGCTTTCTTT.

The rearrangement uses TRBV27 and TRBJ1-1; D possibly corresponds to TRBD1 (6 bases). CDR3 length equals 11 residues. Germline assignment: CDR1 MNHEY and CDR2 SMNVEV (reference sequence). The ends were cut back, 8 bases at V and 6 bases at J, with 10 bases in the middle. CDR3 sequence (DNA): TGTGCCAGCGGGTGGGGGCCTGAAGCTTTCTTT. It codes for CASGWGPEAFF.

This clonotype turned up a few times. An end of the junction differs from the germline gene, which may be a read error. This chain joins TRBV12-5 and TRBJ2-7; maybe TRBD1 (7 bases). The CDR3 has 18 amino acids. CDR1 and CDR2 (germline): LGHNT, FRNRAP. CDR3 in amino acids: CASGPILATGALSHEQYF. CDR3 sequence (DNA): TGTGCTAGTGGGCCGATACTAGCCACAGGGGCTCTCTCCCACGAGCAGTACTTC.

The chain recombines TRBV12-3 or TRBV12-4 with TRBJ1-1, with D possibly being TRBD1 (6 bases). V dropped 0 bases and J dropped 3 bases, with 17 bases sitting between them. This CDR3 is built from 17 residues. The CDR3 is CASSLAWGGRRDTEAFF. Written as DNA, the CDR3 is TGTGCCAGCAGTTTAGCGTGGGGGGGGCGACGGGACACTGAAGCTTTCTTT.

The chain combines TRBV20-1 with TRBJ1-6, with D unresolved. V was trimmed by 1 base and J by 7 bases, leaving 11 bases between them. CDR3 length equals 14 residues. CDR1 and CDR2 from the germline V gene are DFQATT and SNEGSKA (reference sequence). This CDR3 is CSARARGGNSPLHF. The CDR3 nucleotides are TGCAGTGCTAGAGCCCGGGGTGGCAATTCACCCCTCCACTTT.

This clonotype was observed a few times. The chain is built from TRBV14 and TRBJ2-7; 10 positions agree with TRBD2. The V gene end was trimmed by 0 bases and the J gene end by 3 bases; junction bases not matched to a gene: 20. The V gene's germline CDR1 is SGHDN and CDR2 FVKESK. There are 21 residues in the CDR3. The CDR3 nucleotides are TGTGCCAGCAGCCAAGAAAATGGCTTCTCAGTCAGCGGGAGGGCTGACTACGAGCAGTACTTC. Its translation: CASSQENGFSVSGRADYEQYF.

This rearrangement joins TRBV20-1 to TRBJ2-7; TRBD2 aligns across 11 bases. This CDR3 comprises 17 residues. Germline CDR1 and CDR2: DFQATT and SNEGSKA (reference sequence). Trimming removed 6 bases from V and 3 bases from J; junction bases left unmatched: 16. CDR3 DNA: TGCAGTGCCACAACTAGCGGGAGTACTCTGAGGGGCTACGAGCAGTACTTC. The encoded protein is CSATTSGSTLRGYEQYF.

The V gene is TRBV14, the J gene TRBJ2-1; D call uncertain. The CDR3 has 16 residues. Germline V gene lookup returns CDR1 SGHDN and CDR2 FVKESK. Trimming took 0 bases from V and 0 from J, leaving 9 bases between them. The CDR3 here is CASSQDWAISYNEQFF. As DNA, the CDR3 is TGTGCCAGCAGCCAAGATTGGGCGATCTCCTACAATGAGCAGTTCTTC.

This clonotype was detected only a few times. The rearrangement joins TRBV12-3 or TRBV12-4 to TRBJ2-1, with 7 bases lining up with TRBD2. V was pared by 6 bases and J by 9 bases, with 5 bases of the junction left unmatched. The length of the CDR3 is 12 residues. Here the CDR3 reads CASSLGTIEQFF. In nucleotides, the CDR3 is TGTGCCAGCAGCCTTGGGACTATTGAGCAGTTCTTC.

The chain combines TRBV4-1 with TRBJ2-7; a possible D gene is TRBD2 (5 bases). The V end was cut by 0 bases, the J end by 0 bases, with 15 bases between. Germline lookup yields CDR1 MGHRA and CDR2 YSYEKL. There are 17 residues in the CDR3. The CDR3 reads CASSQDRSGSSSYEQYF. The CDR3 nucleotides read TGCGCCAGCAGCCAAGATCGGTCGGGGTCGAGCTCCTACGAGCAGTACTTC.

This clonotype was recorded a few times. This chain joins TRBV18 and TRBJ2-7, with TRBD2 matching over 10 bases. The germline gives CDR1 KGHSH, CDR2 LQKENI. The J segment lost 2 bases and the V segment lost 2 bases, leaving 18 bases of the junction unmatched. CDR3 length: 20 residues. CDR3 in DNA: TGTGCCAGCTCACCAGAGTACCTAGCGGGAGAGATGCTCGAACCCTACGAGCAGTACTTC. This gives the protein CASSPEYLAGEMLEPYEQYF. The full variable domain, completed using reference TRBV18 and TRBJ2-7, is NAGVMQNPRHLVRRRGQEARLRCSPMKGHSHVYWYRQLPEEGLKFMVYLQKENIIDESGMPKERFSAEFPKEGPSILRIQQVVRGDSAAYFCASSPEYLAGEMLEPYEQYFGPGTRLTVT.

This clonotype has a count of ten or more. V and J are TRBV25-1 and TRBJ2-1; D is perhaps TRBD1 (8 bases). Trimming removed 3 bases from V and 4 bases from J, with 13 bases in between. Per germline, CDR1 MGHDK and CDR2 SYGVNS. This CDR3 spans 15 amino acids. CDR3 in DNA: TGTGCCAGCAGTGATCTACAGGGGGGGTACAATGAGCAGTTCTTC. Its translation is CASSDLQGGYNEQFF.

This clonotype came up a few times. This chain connects TRBV7-8 to TRBJ2-3; maybe TRBD2 (6 bases). The CDR3 covers 16 residues. The germline V gene has CDR1 SGHVS and CDR2 FQNEAQ. The V and J ends lost 7 bases and 4 bases respectively, with 21 bases between them. The CDR3 is CASIMKPAGKADTQYF. The CDR3 DNA is TGTGCCAGCATCATGAAACCTGCGGGGAAGGCAGATACGCAGTATTTT.

This clonotype has more than one count but fewer than ten. V and J are TRBV7-9 and TRBJ2-7, with a possible D match to TRBD2 (5 bases). Germline loops: CDR1 SEHNR, CDR2 FQNEAQ (reference sequence). This CDR3 has 14 residues. V lost 7 bases and J lost 4, with 17 bases in between. In DNA, the CDR3 is TGTGCCAGCACGAGGGCAGCCGACCCTTACGAGCAGTACTTC. Its protein product is CASTRAADPYEQYF.